Reported below is one T cell receptor beta chain. Its antigen is as yet unknown. The source of the sample is a study of identifying expanded T cells in peripheral blood. Study results and caveats: Clone count variance between roughly 2-week samples rose with total template count.

Measured with immunoSEQ multiplex PCR; TCRdb has only the in-frame clones, and not every one. This sample has approximately 81,000 clones, with roughly 84% found just once. The CDR3 covers 11 residues. Trimming removed 11 bases at V and 5 bases at J, with 10 bases between. Germline-derived CDR1 and CDR2 are MDHEN and SYDVKM. The specimen was blood. The clonotype comes from a person aged 18-69 years in good health. The J gene is TRBJ2-1, the V gene TRBV28; D is ambiguous. CDR3 sequence reads: CALKSDNEQFF. The CDR3 nucleotides are TGTGCCTTAAAGTCCGACAATGAGCAGTTCTTC.